This T cell receptor beta chain was captured by sequencing in a study of CD8+ T cells in alopecia areata. Findings and caveats of the study: Within the top 100, expanded CD8+ clones significantly decreased with tofacitinib, as did scalp clonality.

Described treatment: oral pan-JAK inhibitor, 5-10 mg twice daily. As part of sample collection, lesional scalp punch biopsies and peripheral blood were taken from alopecia areata patients. CD4+ and CD8+ T cells were sorted from PBMCs stained for CD3, CD4 and CD8. Note on this clone: Its specificity is unknown.

As the sequencing template, cDNA was produced by extracting RNA and reverse transcribing it. Sequencing was performed with immunoSEQ multiplex PCR; in TCRdb, only in-frame clones are kept and a portion is missing. The data hold about 190,000 clones, with 60% to 70% observed a single time. The sequence came from a human donor with alopecia areata. Sequenced here: CD4+ T cells sorted from blood, sampled at week 4, from a patient treated with tofacitinib.

CDR3 in DNA: TGCGCCAGCAGCCAAGGACAGTCCTTCCGAGAGACCCAGTACTTC. It codes for CASSQGQSFRETQYF. V gene TRBV4-1 combines with J gene TRBJ2-5; tentatively, D is TRBD1 (5 bases). V was cut by 1 base and J by 4 bases, with 13 bases left in between. Germline lookup yields CDR1 MGHRA and CDR2 YSYEKL. This CDR3 region has 15 residues.